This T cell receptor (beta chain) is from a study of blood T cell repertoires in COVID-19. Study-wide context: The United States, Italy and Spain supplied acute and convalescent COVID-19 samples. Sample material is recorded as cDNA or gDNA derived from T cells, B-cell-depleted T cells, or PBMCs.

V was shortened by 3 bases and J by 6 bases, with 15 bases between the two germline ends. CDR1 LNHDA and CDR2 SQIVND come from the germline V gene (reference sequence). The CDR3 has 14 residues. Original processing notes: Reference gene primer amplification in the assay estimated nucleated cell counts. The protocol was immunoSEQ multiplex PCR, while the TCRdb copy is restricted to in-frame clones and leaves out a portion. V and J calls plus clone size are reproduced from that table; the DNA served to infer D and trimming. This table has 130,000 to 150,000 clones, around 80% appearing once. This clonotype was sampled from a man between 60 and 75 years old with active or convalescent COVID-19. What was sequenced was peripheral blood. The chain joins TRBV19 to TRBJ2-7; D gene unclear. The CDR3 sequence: CASSMTRFRSEQYF. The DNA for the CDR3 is TGTGCCAGTAGTATGACGCGGTTCCGATCCGAGCAGTACTTC.